This T cell receptor beta chain was identified during a study of early T cells in non-severe SARS-CoV-2 infection. At the level of the study: It was bulk RNA from unsorted whole blood that was sequenced, and the chains were unpaired.

CDR3 length equals 13 residues. Germline CDR1 SGHNT, CDR2 YENEEA. V was clipped by 6 bases and J by 3 bases; unmatched bases: 1. This clonotype occurred many times. The antigen is unknown. Regarding the study as a whole: VDJdb matches were skewed toward anti-spike CD8 T cell responses.

Unique molecular identifiers were affixed to single, distinct cDNA molecules. Each CDR3 protein gets one entry after TCRdb re-called the 5' RACE reads with MiXCR. The sample contains more than 35,000 distinct CDR3 sequences, roughly 4.8% of which appear only once. Input material: whole blood. The genes are TRBV11-3 and TRBJ2-2; the match to TRBD1 covers 7 bases. This clonotype was sampled from an adult who was a healthcare worker with PCR-confirmed SARS-CoV-2 infection or an uninfected control (not recorded which). The CDR3 DNA is TGTGCCAGCAGTACAGGGGACACCGGGGAGCTGTTTTTT. Its protein is CASSTGDTGELFF. Complete variable domain (other parts from reference TRBV11-3 and TRBJ2-2): EAGVVQSPRYKIIEKKQPVAFWCNPISGHNTLYWYLQNLGQGPELLIRYENEEAVDDSQLPKDRFSAERLKGVDSTLKIQPAELGDSAVYLCASSTGDTGELFFGEGSRLTVL.